The sequence of this T cell receptor beta chain was determined in a study of PD-1 blockade in classical Hodgkin lymphoma (TCRdb year 2020). Describing the broader study: Nivolumab dosing was 3 mg/kg intravenously every 2 weeks, continuing until either disease progression or unacceptable toxicity. A peripheral blood immune signature of response to PD-1 blockade in classical Hodgkin lymphoma was defined using TCR beta sequencing and CyTOF. The paper's findings and limits, for the study overall: Patients starting nivolumab less than 1 year after ASCT had lower diversity and were excluded from later analyses to avoid confounding by immune reconstitution. Baseline TCR diversity was reported to be lower in newly diagnosed patients than in healthy donors and to be lower still in relapsed/refractory patients. CD4+ but not CD8+ TCR diversity rose significantly by C4D1 (p=0.0027 vs p=0.16), most apparent in complete responders (p=0.02). The study was restricted to a single clinical trial cohort, and the causes of repertoire differences, possibly disease activity or prior therapy, were left undefined. Trial patients with a complete response had baseline diversity similar to that of newly diagnosed patients, while partial responders and progressors had significantly lower diversity.

Of note for this clone: No cognate antigen has been identified for it. No much larger clonotype is one base removed from it; base qualities were not supplied.

The CDR3 runs 13 amino acids, cysteine and phenylalanine included. Only the CDR3 portion is preserved as DNA: 39 bases, with reading frame beginning at the first base. CDR1 and CDR2, looked up from the germline V gene, are SNHLY and FYNNEI. V is pruned by 4 bases and J by 3 bases, leaving 0 bases of the junction without a gene match. This sample's time point label indicates: cycle 1 day 1 (C1D1), immediately before nivolumab initiation. Every trial patient had relapsed after autologous stem cell transplantation, and cohorts A, B and C differed in prior brentuximab vedotin exposure. The trial cohort comprised approximately 55 patients with relapsed/refractory classical Hodgkin lymphoma whose best overall responses were complete response, partial response or progressive disease. Trial patients were treated with single-agent nivolumab in the multi-cohort phase II CheckMate 205 trial. Best overall response was determined by an independent review committee according to the 2007 International Working Group response criteria. Trial PBMCs were collected just before the start of nivolumab (C1D1) and during therapy at cycle 2 day 1 and cycle 4 day 1. Peripheral blood was collected in 8 mL Vacutainer Cell Preparation Tubes, from which PBMCs were isolated by centrifugation and then cryopreserved.

Genomic DNA was isolated using the Qiagen DNeasy kit from unsorted PBMCs as well as from negatively selected CD4+ and CD8+ fractions. Using primers that anneal to V and J segments, immunoSEQ multiplex PCR amplified the TCR beta CDR3 regions. Amplification bias was minimized using a synthetic immune receptor repertoire, and residual bias was removed computationally after sequencing. The source study handled its data this way. Custom Python scripts were used to quantify repertoire diversity as the Shannon entropy index. Unsorted, CD4+ and CD8+ repertoires were analyzed separately, except for combined analyses in which CD4+ and CD8+ sequences were merged in silico. A clone counted as expanded when the clone's frequency after treatment rose at least 2-fold relative to C1D1, and clones undetected at baseline were given a pseudocount of 0.5. Singleton clones were defined as clones with 0 or 1 copy at C1D1, and non-singleton clones were defined as clones with 2 or more copies. Clones expanded in unsorted samples were assigned a CD4+, CD8+ or unknown annotation through matching of protein sequences in sorted samples from the same patient. Wilcoxon tests on paired samples were used to test changes in diversity from C1D1 to C4D1. TCRdb's version of the immuneACCESS table is confined to in-frame rearrangements and falls short of the full clone set. An unresolved V gene accounts for under half of the shortfall where checked; the remainder is of unknown origin. V, J and clone size are taken as reported in that table, and D and trimming were inferred from the DNA itself. The sample table holds some 13,000 clones, of which roughly 82% were seen once. The ten largest clones capture about 4% of the sample.

The source is a human donor with classical Hodgkin lymphoma. The V and J genes are TRBV2 and TRBJ1-2, and 9 bases in between align with TRBD1. This specimen was peripheral blood mononuclear cells (PBMCs), taken at baseline. Read as DNA, the sequence is TGTGCCAGCAGTGGGACAGGGGACTATGGCTACACCTTC. The translation is CASSGTGDYGYTF.